This TCR beta chain was found in a study of tumor and adjacent non-tumor tissue in lung cancer. A note on this clonotype: Since no conserved phenylalanine or tryptophan closes the CDR3, a read error is the likely cause.

The library came from three nested PCR rounds adapted from ARM-PCR protocols. Each CDR3 protein is one row after TCRdb ran MiXCR on the multiplex PCR reads. The data show tens of thousands of distinct CDR3 sequences, about three fifths seen once. Germline values: CDR1 MNHEY, CDR2 SVGEGT. CDR3 length: 12 amino acids. RNA was extracted from bulk tissue without any cell sorting. This sequence originates from a man in his fifties or sixties with non-small cell lung cancer. Sequenced input: lung tumor tissue. The gene calls are TRBV6-2 or TRBV6-3 and TRBJ1-1; 8 nucleotides agree with TRBD1. This CDR3 is CASRTGGTEAFL. CDR3 bases: TGCGCCAGTAGAACAGGGGGCACTGAAGCTTTCCTT.